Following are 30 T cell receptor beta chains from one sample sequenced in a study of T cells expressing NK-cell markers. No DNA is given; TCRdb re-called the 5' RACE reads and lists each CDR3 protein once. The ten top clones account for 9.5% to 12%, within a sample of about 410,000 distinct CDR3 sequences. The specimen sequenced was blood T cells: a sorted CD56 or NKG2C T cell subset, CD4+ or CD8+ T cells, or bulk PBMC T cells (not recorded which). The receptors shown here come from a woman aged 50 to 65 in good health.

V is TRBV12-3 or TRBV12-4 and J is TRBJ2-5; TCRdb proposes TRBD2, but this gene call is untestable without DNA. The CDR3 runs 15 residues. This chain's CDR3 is CASSDPGREVGTQYF.

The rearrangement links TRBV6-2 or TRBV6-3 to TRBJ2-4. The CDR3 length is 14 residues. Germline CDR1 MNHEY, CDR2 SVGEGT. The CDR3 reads CASSPQLAKNIQYF.

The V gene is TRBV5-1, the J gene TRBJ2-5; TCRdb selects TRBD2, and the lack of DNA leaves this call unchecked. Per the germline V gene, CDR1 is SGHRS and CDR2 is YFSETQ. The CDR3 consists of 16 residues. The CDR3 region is CASSLDPHSGQETQYF.

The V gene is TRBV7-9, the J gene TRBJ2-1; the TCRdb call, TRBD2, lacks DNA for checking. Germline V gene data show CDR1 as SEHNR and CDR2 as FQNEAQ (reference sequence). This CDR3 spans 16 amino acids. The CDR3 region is CASSSGTSVPLNGGFF.

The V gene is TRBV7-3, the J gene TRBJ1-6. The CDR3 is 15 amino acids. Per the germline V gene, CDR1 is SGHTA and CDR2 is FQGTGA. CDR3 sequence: CASSPTGTNNSPLHF.

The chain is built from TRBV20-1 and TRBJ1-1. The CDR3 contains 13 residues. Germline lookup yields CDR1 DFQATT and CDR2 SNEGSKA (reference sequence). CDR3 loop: CSASGSQYTEAFF.

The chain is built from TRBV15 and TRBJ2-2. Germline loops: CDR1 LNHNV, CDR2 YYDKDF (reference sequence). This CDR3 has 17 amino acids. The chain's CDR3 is CATSSLWWQKNTGELFF.

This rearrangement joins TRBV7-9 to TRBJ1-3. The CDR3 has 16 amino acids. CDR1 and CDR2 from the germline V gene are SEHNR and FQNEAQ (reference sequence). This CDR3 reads CANSPPGRREGNTIYF.

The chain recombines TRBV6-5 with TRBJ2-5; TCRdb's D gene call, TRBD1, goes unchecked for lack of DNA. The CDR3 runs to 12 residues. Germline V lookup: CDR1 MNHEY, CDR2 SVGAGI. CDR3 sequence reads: CASSWDGETQYF.

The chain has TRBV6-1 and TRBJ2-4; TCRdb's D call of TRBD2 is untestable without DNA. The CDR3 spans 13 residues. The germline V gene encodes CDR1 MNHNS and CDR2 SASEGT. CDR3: CASRTEGLNIQYF.

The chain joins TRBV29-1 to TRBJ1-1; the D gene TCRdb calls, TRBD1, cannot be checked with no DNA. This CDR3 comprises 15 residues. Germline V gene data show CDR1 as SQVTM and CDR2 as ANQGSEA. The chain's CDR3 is CSVASPGQGVAEAFF. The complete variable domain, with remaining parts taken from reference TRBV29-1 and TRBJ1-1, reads SAVISQKPSRDICQRGTSLTIQCQVDSQVTMMFWYRQQPGQSLTLIATANQGSEATYESGFVIDKFPISRPNLTFSTLTVSNMSPEDSSIYLCSVASPGQGVAEAFFGQGTRLTVV.

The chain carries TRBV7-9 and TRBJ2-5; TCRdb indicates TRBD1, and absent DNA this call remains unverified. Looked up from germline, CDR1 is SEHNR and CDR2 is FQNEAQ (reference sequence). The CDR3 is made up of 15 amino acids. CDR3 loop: CASSRYRSRQETQYF.

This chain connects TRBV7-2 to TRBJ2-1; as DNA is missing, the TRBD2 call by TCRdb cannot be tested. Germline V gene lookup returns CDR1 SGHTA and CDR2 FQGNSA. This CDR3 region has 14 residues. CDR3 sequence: CASRIAGEGPEQFF.

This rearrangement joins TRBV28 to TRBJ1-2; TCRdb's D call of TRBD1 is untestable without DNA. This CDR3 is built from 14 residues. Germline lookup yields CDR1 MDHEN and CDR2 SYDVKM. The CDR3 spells CASRTGTGFYGYTF.

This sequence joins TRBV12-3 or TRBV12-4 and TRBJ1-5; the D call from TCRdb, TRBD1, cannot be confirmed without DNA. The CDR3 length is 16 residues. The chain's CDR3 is CACDRGTGGSNQPQHF.

The CDR3 here is CASSFLGFNNEQFF. The rearrangement links TRBV11-1 to TRBJ2-1. The CDR3 length is 14 residues. Germline loops: CDR1 SGHAT, CDR2 FQDESV (reference sequence).

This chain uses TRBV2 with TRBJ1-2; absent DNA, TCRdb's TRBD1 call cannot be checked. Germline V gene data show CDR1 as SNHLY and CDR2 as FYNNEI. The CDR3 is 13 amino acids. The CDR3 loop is CASSGQGAVGYTF.

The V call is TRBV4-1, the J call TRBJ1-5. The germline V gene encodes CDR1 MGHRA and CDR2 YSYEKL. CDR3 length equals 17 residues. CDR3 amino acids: CASSHDPGGWGNQPQHF.

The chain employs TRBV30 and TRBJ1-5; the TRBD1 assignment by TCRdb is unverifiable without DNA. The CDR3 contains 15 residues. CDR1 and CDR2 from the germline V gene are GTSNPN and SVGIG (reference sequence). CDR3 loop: CAWSVWGGSGQPQHF.

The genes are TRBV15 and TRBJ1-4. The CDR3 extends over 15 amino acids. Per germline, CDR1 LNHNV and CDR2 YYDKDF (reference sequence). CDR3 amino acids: CATSREVATNEKLFF. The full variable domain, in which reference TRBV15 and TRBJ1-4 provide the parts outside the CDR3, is DAMVIQNPRYQVTQFGKPVTLSCSQTLNHNVMYWYQQKSSQAPKLLFHYYDKDFNNEADTPDNFQSRRPNTSFCFLDIRSPGLGDTAMYLCATSREVATNEKLFFGSGTQLSVL.

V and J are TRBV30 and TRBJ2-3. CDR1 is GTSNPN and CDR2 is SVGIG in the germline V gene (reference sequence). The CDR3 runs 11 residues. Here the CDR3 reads CALDLTDTQYF.

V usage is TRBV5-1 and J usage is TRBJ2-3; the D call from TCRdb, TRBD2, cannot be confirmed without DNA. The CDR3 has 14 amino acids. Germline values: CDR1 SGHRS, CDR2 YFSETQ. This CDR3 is CASSPQAGGPVQYF.

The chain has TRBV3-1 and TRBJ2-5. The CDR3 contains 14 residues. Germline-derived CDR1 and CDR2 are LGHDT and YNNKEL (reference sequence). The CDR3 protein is CASRPTHSQETQYF.

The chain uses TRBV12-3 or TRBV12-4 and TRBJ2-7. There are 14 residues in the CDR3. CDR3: CASSLTGDHYEQYF.

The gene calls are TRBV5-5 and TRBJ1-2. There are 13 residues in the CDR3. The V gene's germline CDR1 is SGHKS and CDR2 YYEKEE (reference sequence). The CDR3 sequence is CASSSSGESGYTF.

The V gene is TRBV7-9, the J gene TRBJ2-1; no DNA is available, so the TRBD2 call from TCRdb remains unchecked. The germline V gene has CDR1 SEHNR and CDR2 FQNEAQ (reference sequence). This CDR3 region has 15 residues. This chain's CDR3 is CASSRSSGRENEQFF.

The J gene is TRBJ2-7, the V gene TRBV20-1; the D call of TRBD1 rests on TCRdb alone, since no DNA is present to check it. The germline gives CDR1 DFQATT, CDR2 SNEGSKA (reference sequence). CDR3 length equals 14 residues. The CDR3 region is CSATPLNTGGGQYF.

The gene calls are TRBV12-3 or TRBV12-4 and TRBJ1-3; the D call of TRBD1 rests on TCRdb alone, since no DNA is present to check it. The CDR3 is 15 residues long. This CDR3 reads CASTSVGGSGNTIYF.

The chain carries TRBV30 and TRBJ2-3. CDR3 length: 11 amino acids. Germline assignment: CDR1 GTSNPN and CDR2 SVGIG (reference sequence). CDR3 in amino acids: CAWSDRDTQYF.

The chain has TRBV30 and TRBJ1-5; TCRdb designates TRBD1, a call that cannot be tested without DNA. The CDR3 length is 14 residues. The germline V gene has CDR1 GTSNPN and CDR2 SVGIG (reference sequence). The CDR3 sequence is CAWGGRLRNQPQHF.